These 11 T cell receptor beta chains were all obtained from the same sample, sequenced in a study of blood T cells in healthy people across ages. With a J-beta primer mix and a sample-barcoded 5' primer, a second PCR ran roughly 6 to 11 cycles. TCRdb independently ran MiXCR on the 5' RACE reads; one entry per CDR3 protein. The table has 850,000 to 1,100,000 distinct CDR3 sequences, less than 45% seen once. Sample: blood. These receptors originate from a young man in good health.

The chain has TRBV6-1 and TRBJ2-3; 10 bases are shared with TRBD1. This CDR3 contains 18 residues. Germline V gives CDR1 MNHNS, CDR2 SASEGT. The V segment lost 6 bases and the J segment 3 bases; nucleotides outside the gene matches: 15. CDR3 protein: CASSRKPWDRGWTDTQYF. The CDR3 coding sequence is TGTGCCAGCAGCCGGAAGCCCTGGGACAGGGGCTGGACAGATACGCAGTATTTT.

The CDR3 region has the DNA TGTGCCAGCCGAAGACTAGCGGGGAACAATGAGCAGTACTTC. Amino acid sequence: CASRRLAGNNEQYF. V and J are TRBV2 and TRBJ2-4; 11 bases fit TRBD2. Germline V CDR1 and CDR2: SNHLY, FYNNEI. V shed 8 bases, J shed 13 bases, and the junction held 13 bases outside the gene matches. The CDR3 has 14 residues.

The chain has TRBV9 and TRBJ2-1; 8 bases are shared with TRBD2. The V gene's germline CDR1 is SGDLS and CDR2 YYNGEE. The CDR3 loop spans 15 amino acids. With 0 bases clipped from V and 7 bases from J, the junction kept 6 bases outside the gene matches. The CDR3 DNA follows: TGTGCCAGCAGCGTAGAGGCGGGGGGAACTAATGAGCAGTTCTTC. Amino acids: CASSVEAGGTNEQFF.

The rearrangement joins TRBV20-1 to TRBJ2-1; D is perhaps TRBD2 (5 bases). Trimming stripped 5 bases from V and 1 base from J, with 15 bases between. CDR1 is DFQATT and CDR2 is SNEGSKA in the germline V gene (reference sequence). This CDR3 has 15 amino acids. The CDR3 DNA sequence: TGCAGTGCTTGTAGGACTGTTCCATCCTACAATGAGCAGTTCTTC. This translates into CSACRTVPSYNEQFF.

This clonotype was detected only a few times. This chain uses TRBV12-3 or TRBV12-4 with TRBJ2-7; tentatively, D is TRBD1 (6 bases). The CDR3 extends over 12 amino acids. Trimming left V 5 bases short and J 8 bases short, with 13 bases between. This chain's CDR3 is CASSRDTSKQYF. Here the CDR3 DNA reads TGTGCCAGCAGTCGGGACACAAGCAAGCAGTACTTC.

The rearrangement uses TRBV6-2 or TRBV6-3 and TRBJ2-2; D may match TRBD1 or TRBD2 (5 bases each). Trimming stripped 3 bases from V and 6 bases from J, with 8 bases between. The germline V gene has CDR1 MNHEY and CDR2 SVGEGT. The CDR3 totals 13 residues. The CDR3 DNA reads TGTGCCAGCAGTTATCCGGGACCCGGGGAGCTGTTTTTT. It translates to CASSYPGPGELFF.

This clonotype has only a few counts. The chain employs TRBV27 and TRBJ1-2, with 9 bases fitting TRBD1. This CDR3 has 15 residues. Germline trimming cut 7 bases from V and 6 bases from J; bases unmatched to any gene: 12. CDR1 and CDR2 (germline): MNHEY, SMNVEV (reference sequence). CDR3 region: CASKNSPGQGNGYTF. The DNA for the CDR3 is TGTGCCAGCAAAAACTCCCCGGGACAGGGAAATGGCTACACCTTC.

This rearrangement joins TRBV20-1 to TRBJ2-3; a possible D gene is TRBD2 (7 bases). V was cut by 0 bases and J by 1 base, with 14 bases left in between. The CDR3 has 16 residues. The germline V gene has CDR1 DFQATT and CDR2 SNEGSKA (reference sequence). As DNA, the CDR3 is TGCAGTGCTAGAGAGGGGGGGCGACGGGGCACAGATACGCAGTATTTT. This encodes CSAREGGRRGTDTQYF.

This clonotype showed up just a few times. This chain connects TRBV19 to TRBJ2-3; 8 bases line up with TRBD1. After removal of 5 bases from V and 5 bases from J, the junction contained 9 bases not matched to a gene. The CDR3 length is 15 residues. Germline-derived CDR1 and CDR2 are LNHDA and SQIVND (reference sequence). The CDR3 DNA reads TGTGCCAGTAGTCCGATGACAGGGGAAGTAGATACGCAGTATTTT. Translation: CASSPMTGEVDTQYF.

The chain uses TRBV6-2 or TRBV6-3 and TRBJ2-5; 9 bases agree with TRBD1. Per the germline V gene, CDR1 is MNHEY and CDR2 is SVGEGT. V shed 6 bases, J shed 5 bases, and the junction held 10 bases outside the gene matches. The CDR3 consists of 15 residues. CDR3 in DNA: TGTGCCAGCAGCTCTCCCGGGACAGGGAAGGAGACCCAGTACTTC. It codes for CASSSPGTGKETQYF.

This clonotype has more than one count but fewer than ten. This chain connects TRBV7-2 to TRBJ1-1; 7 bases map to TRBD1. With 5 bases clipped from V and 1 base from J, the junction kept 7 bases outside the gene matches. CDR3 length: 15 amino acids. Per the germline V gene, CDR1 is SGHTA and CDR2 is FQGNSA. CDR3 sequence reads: CASSSQTGTNTEAFF. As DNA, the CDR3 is TGTGCCAGCAGCAGTCAGACAGGGACGAACACTGAAGCTTTCTTT.